This T cell receptor beta chain is from a study of T cell responses to AZD1222 COVID-19 vaccine. Whole-study findings and limits: Along spike, vaccine-associated CD4 TCRs were found throughout, with dominance at 160-218 and 743-854. Without day 14 samples, only post-peak T cell repertoires were studied.

Turning to this clone: Its antigen is as yet unknown.

Here immunoSEQ multiplex PCR was the method, and the copy in TCRdb shows in-frame clones only, minus some. The data hold 150,000 to 200,000 clones, with approximately 90% observed a single time. The V segment lost 0 bases and the J segment 2 bases; nucleotides outside the gene matches: 3. The CDR3 covers 16 residues. CDR1 LGHNA and CDR2 YSLEER come from the germline V gene. The chain is built from TRBV4-3 and TRBJ1-2; 10 positions agree with TRBD1. This sequence originates from an adult who received the AZD1222 COVID-19 vaccine. The sequenced sample was peripheral blood, obtained 28 days after the second AZD1222 dose. The CDR3, as DNA: TGCGCCAGCAGCCAAGAACCGGGACAGGGGAACTATGGCTACACCTTC. It encodes CASSQEPGQGNYGYTF.